This TCR beta chain stems from a study of cytomegalovirus exposure and HLA in healthy donors. About the research overall: Assignment to the Caucasian-associated ancestry cluster applied to approximately 80% of the approximately 390 genotyped donors.

This PCR relied on a set of 60 Vbeta primers and 13 Jbeta primers. Repertoires were generated with immunoSEQ multiplex PCR, while TCRdb's copy carries only in-frame clones and drops some. The table lists roughly 30,000 clones. To note about this clone: Its cognate antigen is unknown.

Study-level findings and limits: It was approximately 150 TCR beta chains that were listed as cytomegalovirus-associated. Reported results showed that the classifier diagnosed cytomegalovirus status with high specificity and sensitivity.

This TCR came from a woman aged 40 to 55 in good health and CMV-seropositive. Sequencing used PBMCs.

The DNA of the CDR3 is TGTGCCAGCAGCCTGAAGACGGGGGAAACTGAAGCTTTCTTT. Translated, it gives CASSLKTGETEAFF. The chain couples TRBV7-2 to TRBJ1-1, with D possibly being TRBD1 (5 bases). Trimming pared 5 bases from V and 5 bases from J, leaving 15 bases between. Germline V gene lookup returns CDR1 SGHTA and CDR2 FQGNSA. This CDR3 contains 14 residues.